This T cell receptor (beta chain) was captured in a study of blood T cell repertoires in COVID-19 (TCRdb year 2020). Context from the whole study: The collaborator samples originated in the United States, Italy and Spain and spanned the acute and convalescent phases of COVID-19. The prospective study material was composed of cDNA or gDNA derived from T cells, B-cell-depleted T cells, or PBMCs. Subjects who had been exposed to COVID-19, were actively infected with it, or had recovered from it provided the deeply sampled blood TCRbeta repertoires that made up the dataset. The repertoires were released in a freely available public database intended as a resource for research on the immune response to SARS-CoV-2. Samples were obtained from the ongoing ImmuneRACE study (first 160 participants) and from 1,254 subjects provided by 6 global collaborators. A de-identified subject ID, COVID-19 status, age in years and sex were almost always included in the sample metadata. HLA class I and class II types, where available, came from metadata supplied by the sample provider rather than from assay-based typing. Study-wide conclusions, independent of this receptor: Clinical and demographic metadata were provided uncurated, with the amount varying by source and participant.

On this clone: Its antigen is currently not known. Nothing much larger sits one base from this clone, and base qualities are not available.

TCRbeta CDR3 regions were amplified from genomic DNA using the immunoSEQ Assay, a bias-controlled multiplex PCR. On the study's bioinformatics: Nucleated cell counts per sample were estimated from amplification of reference gene primers within the assay. Sequence reads were collapsed and filtered to measure the absolute abundance of every unique TCRbeta CDR3 rearrangement. For each sample, productive Simpson clonality was calculated by taking the square root of Simpson's diversity index across productive rearrangements. The immuneACCESS repertoire file appears here via TCRdb, limited to in-frame rearrangements. These files lack a portion of the clones; in checked studies, under half of the deficit traces to unresolved V genes, and the cause of the others is not known. Clone size and V and J calls were adopted from that table, with D and trimming inferred from the DNA. The sample table holds about 430,000 clones, of which approximately 90% were seen once. 1.4% to 1.5% of the sample is held by the ten biggest clonotypes.

Measured from the cysteine to the phenylalanine, the CDR3 is 15 residues long. Solely the CDR3 DNA is kept, with 45 bases framed from the first base. The germline ends are 12 bases apart after V is trimmed by 3 bases and J by 2 bases. As encoded in the germline V gene (reference sequence), CDR1 is LGHDT while CDR2 is YNNKEL. Enrolling through a virtual design, the prospective study's participants ranged in age from roughly 18 to 100 years and lived across roughly 24 United States geographic areas. In the prospective study, participants were assigned to cohorts based on the clinical history participants reported in a screening survey and a study questionnaire. A participant counted as exposed if, within 2 weeks of entering the study, that participant had been in contact with someone who had a PCR-confirmed or clinician-diagnosed COVID-19 case. Each participant in the prospective study had whole blood, serum and a nasopharyngeal or oropharyngeal swab collected by mobile phlebotomists. Additional blood draws and questionnaires over an approximately two-month period could optionally be provided by prospective study participants. Prospective study blood samples were shipped either frozen or at room temperature before DNA extraction.

Here the chain combines TRBV3-1 (or the pseudogene TRBV3-2) and TRBJ2-3, with an unclear D gene assignment. Material for sequencing was PBMCs or T cells enriched from blood (not recorded which). The source is a young woman who had been exposed to COVID-19. CDR3 sequence: CASSQVRLSTDTQYF. The nucleotides read TGTGCCAGCAGCCAGGTGAGGCTTTCCACAGATACGCAGTATTTT.